The following is a T cell receptor (beta chain) sequence with its context. No cognate antigen has been identified for it. Qualities for individual bases were not recorded, and no much larger clone is one base off. CDR1 and CDR2 are read off the germline V gene as KGHSH and LQKENI. The germline V end is reduced by 6 bases and the J end by 1 base; junction bases left unmatched: 9. The CDR3 spans 17 residues, from the cysteine through the phenylalanine. CDR3 DNA only is kept here, 51 bases in frame from base 1. This entry comes from a study of shared clonotypes between healthy human individuals (dated by TCRdb to 2018 to 2021). Context from the whole study: Three men and a couple of women, aged 18 to 49 years, made up the cohort. Per donor, leukapheresis produced somewhere between about 0.8 and 9 billion PBMCs. For each donor, CD4 naive and CD4 memory were each given three plates, CD8 naive was given two plates, and CD8 memory was given one plate. To estimate repertoire size and how much clonotypes are shared between individuals, the study performed deep sequencing of blood TCR repertoires from a handful of healthy adults. To increase sequencing depth and limit assay-specific biases, TCR repertoire library preparation and sequencing were carried out by different laboratories using diverse techniques. On the study overall, not on this receptor specifically: Pairwise subsampling led to the expectation that sequencing depth would affect the degree of clonotype sharing among donors. Because the study included a small number of donors, the genetic and exposure-history diversity represented was limited. Even with the large sequencing depth, rarefaction of the sorted-subset datasets indicated that sequencing was incomplete. Sampling was restricted to blood, and TCR repertoires in tissues likely differ from the TCR repertoires found in blood. Larger estimated clonotype richness was generally found for naive subsets than for memory subsets. Clonotypes shared by all four sorted-subset donors showed higher generation probabilities than non-shared clonotypes. When several donors were compared, the shared fraction of clonotypes was about 5.2% for naive CD4, around 3.5% for naive CD8, 2% to 2.5% for memory CD4, and less than 0.5% for memory CD8.

The donors were healthy, HIV-negative adults who had no recently reported acute infections or vaccinations. Only Caucasian adults living in Nashville, Tennessee, USA were represented among the donors. Magnetic negative selection was used to enrich CD4+ T cells, after which naive cells were positively selected on CD45RA and the negative fraction became the memory subset. After blood collection by leukapheresis, PBMCs were isolated using Ficoll-Histopaque density gradient centrifugation and then cryopreserved in the vapor phase of liquid nitrogen. Analytical flow cytometry was used to check the purity and quantity of every magnetically sorted T cell population. Genomic DNA was isolated from each sorted fraction and quantified by UV absorbance on a Nanodrop 2000c. Using the deep immunoSEQ assay, TCR CDR3 regions were amplified from genomic DNA by multiplex PCR. Genomic DNA extracted from each cell subset was distributed evenly over all wells of several immunoSEQ 96-well plates, and each plate served as one replicate. For sorted subsets, each replicate PCR was loaded with 200 ng genomic DNA, equivalent to about 33,000 T cell genomes. The purified libraries were quantified using a Qubit 3.0 fluorometer, sized with a Bioanalyzer 2100, and then quantified again using the KAPA Library Quantification kit. Every immunoSEQ 96-well plate was sequenced on a dedicated single-read 150-cycle Illumina NextSeq 550 flow cell. Concerning the study's data processing: Because only junctional sequences without quality scores were contained in the immunoSEQ output, filtering matching that applied to full-length reads could not be performed. Sequences were annotated with PyIR, a Python wrapper for IgBLAST v1.9, and V/J genes and CDR3 were assigned using IMGT germline references. Reads were filtered out if the reads had weak V/J assignments (E-value above 1e-6), no CDR3, stop codons, out-of-frame junctions, or ambiguous translated residues. A V3J clonotype was defined by an identical inferred V gene, J gene, and CDR3 amino acid sequence. Percentage overlap between repertoires was calculated by dividing the number of shared unique clonotypes by the size of the smaller repertoire. Three approaches were used to assess repertoire richness: RTK rarefaction, the Chao1 estimator, and Recon v2.1 estimates of unobserved clonotypes. For all TCRbeta clonotypes obtained by the gDNA method from several donors, generation probabilities were computed with OLGA. TCRdb limited this immuneACCESS table to in-frame rearrangements with V and J called. A share of clones is missing; checked studies link under half to unresolved V genes, and the rest is unexplained. That table furnishes V, J and clone size, whereas the DNA furnished D and trimming. The sample has around 2.5 million clones on record, 93% of them singletons. The ten largest clones capture 0.36% of the sample.

Sequenced sample: naive CD4+ T cells from PBMCs. Reading the label with the study, this specimen's cell subset or site is: CD45RA+ positively selected. The V gene is TRBV18 and the J gene is TRBJ2-3, and 11 junction bases match TRBD2. This clonotype was obtained from a young man in good health. Some clones in this sample may be carry-over from other donors' samples. DNA sequence: TGTGCCAGCTCCCAGTCACTAGCGGGAGTCGGCACAGATACGCAGTATTTT. Translated, it reads CASSQSLAGVGTDTQYF.